This is a list of T cell receptor beta chains from one sample in a study of long-term antiretroviral therapy in people with HIV. Data came from immunoSEQ multiplex PCR; TCRdb stores just in-frame clones and leaves some out. The sample has fewer than 45,000 clones, roughly four fifths seen once. This specimen consisted of unsorted PBMCs, obtained 0.3 years after starting antiretroviral therapy. Receptors were obtained from a man between 18 and 29 years old with HIV. Each CDR3 is given with its conserved first and last residue. A D gene is named only where the DNA matches it firmly. Clone size, where shown, is once, few, many, or a class for clones that have expanded.

few	TRBD1	TRBJ2-6	TRBV30	CAWSRDRARSGANVLTF	TGTGCCTGGAGCCGGGACAGGGCCCGCTCTGGGGCCAACGTCCTGACTTTC
-	TRBD1	TRBJ1-2	TRBV28	CASSITGGALGYTF	TGTGCCAGCAGCATCACAGGGGGCGCTCTTGGCTACACCTTC
-	-	TRBJ2-5	TRBV6-6	CASSQGETQYF	TGTGCCAGCAGTCAGGGGGAGACCCAGTACTTC
-	TRBD1	TRBJ1-2	TRBV5-1	CASSAPGQSYGYTF	TGCGCCAGCAGCGCCCCGGGACAGTCCTATGGCTACACCTTC
-	-	TRBJ2-2	TRBV7-2	CASSFRRELFF	TGTGCCAGCAGCTTTAGGCGGGAGCTGTTTTTT
-	TRBD2	TRBJ2-3	TRBV6-4	CASSLAGGLADTQYF	TGTGCCAGCAGCTTAGCGGGGGGGCTCGCAGATACGCAGTATTTT
-	TRBD1	TRBJ1-5	TRBV12-5	CASVPDRVTLPQHF	TGTGCTAGTGTTCCGGACAGGGTTACCCTGCCCCAGCATTTT
few	-	TRBJ1-3	TRBV7-9	CAGGVSAGNTIYF	TGTGCCGGGGGGGTGTCGGCTGGAAACACCATATATTTT
-	-	TRBJ2-7	TRBV19	CASSTTGPPGAYEQYF	TGTGCCAGTAGTACCACCGGCCCTCCTGGGGCCTACGAGCAGTACTTC
-	-	TRBJ1-2	TRBV5-5	CASSLDTTNYGYTF	TGTGCCAGCAGCCTCGACACCACTAACTATGGCTACACCTTC
-	-	TRBJ2-7	TRBV19	CASRLTSKAHEQYF	TGTGCCAGTAGGCTGACTAGTAAGGCCCACGAGCAGTACTTC
few	-	TRBJ2-2	TRBV18	CASALERRNTGELFF	TGTGCCAGCGCCTTGGAGCGTCGGAACACCGGGGAGCTGTTTTTT
-	-	TRBJ1-4	TRBV6-1	CASSEGGGGYNEKLFF	TGTGCCAGCAGTGAAGGGGGTGGGGGATATAATGAAAAACTGTTTTTT
few	TRBD1	TRBJ1-4	TRBV2	CASSERGQLFF	TGTGCCAGCAGTGAGAGGGGGCAGCTGTTTTTT
-	-	TRBJ2-3	TRBV5-1	CASSSRQRNTDTQYF	TGCGCCAGCAGCTCCAGACAGAGAAACACAGATACGCAGTATTTT
-	TRBD1	TRBJ2-2	TRBV7-9	CASSFNRGRTGELFF	TGTGCCAGCAGCTTTAACAGGGGAAGGACCGGGGAGCTGTTTTTT
-	-	TRBJ2-5	TRBV29-1	CSVEGTEETQYF	TGCAGCGTTGAAGGGACAGAAGAGACCCAGTACTTC
-	TRBD1	TRBJ2-5	TRBV5-1	CASSKGVNRGFETQYF	TGCGCCAGCAGTAAGGGGGTGAACAGGGGTTTTGAGACCCAGTACTTC
-	TRBD2	TRBJ2-5	TRBV7-9	CASSSNKREGRETQYF	TGTGCCAGCAGCTCTAACAAGCGGGAGGGTCGGGAGACCCAGTACTTC
-	TRBD2	TRBJ2-1	TRBV13	CASSLLAGNLNEQFF	TGTGCCAGCAGCTTACTAGCGGGGAATTTGAATGAGCAGTTCTTC
-	-	TRBJ2-1	TRBV11-2	CASSLWLNEQFF	TGTGCCAGCAGCTTATGGCTCAATGAGCAGTTCTTC
-	-	TRBJ2-7	TRBV30	CAWSVGLSSYEQYF	TGTGCCTGGAGTGTTGGGTTGTCCTCCTACGAGCAGTACTTC
once	-	TRBJ1-1	TRBV28	CASSVEENTEAFF	TGTGCCAGCAGTGTCGAAGAGAACACTGAAGCTTTCTTT
-	-	TRBJ2-5	TRBV10-3	CAISVGRGHLETQYF	TGTGCCATCAGTGTTGGGCGGGGGCACCTCGAGACCCAGTACTTC
-	-	TRBJ1-2	TRBV7-2	CASSLVVGGKGYGYTF	TGTGCCAGCAGCTTAGTGGTGGGGGGCAAGGGCTATGGCTACACCTTC
-	TRBD2	TRBJ2-1	TRBV5-6	CASSLGTSGRSGSYNEQFF	TGTGCCAGCAGCTTGGGAACTAGCGGGAGGAGTGGGTCCTACAATGAGCAGTTCTTC
few	-	TRBJ1-1	TRBV5-1	CASSEGPHTEAFF	TGCGCCAGCAGCGAGGGGCCCCACACTGAAGCTTTCTTT
-	-	TRBJ2-2	TRBV18	CASSPPRYTGELFF	TGTGCCAGCTCACCACCCAGGTACACCGGGGAGCTGTTTTTT
-	-	TRBJ2-5	TRBV5-8	CASSSTMGASGQETQYF	TGTGCCAGCAGCTCAACCATGGGGGCTAGCGGACAAGAGACCCAGTACTTC
-	-	TRBJ2-2	TRBV7-2	CASSFRVGGTGELFF	TGTGCCAGCAGCTTCAGGGTTGGGGGCACCGGGGAGCTGTTTTTT
-	-	TRBJ1-1	TRBV14	CASSLTGSTEAFF	TGTGCCAGCAGCCTAACAGGGAGCACTGAAGCTTTCTTT
-	TRBD1	TRBJ2-1	TRBV2	CASGTGYNEQFF	TGTGCCAGCGGGACAGGCTACAATGAGCAGTTCTTC
-	-	TRBJ2-1	TRBV18	CASSPLARGRAAGEQFF	TGTGCCAGCTCACCCCTGGCCAGGGGGAGGGCCGCGGGGGAGCAGTTCTTC
-	TRBD1	TRBJ2-2	TRBV6-1	CASTQRGGGTGELFF	TGTGCCAGCACCCAAAGAGGGGGCGGTACCGGGGAGCTGTTTTTT
-	TRBD1	TRBJ1-2	TRBV10-3	CAISESGQGGYGYTF	TGTGCCATCAGTGAGTCCGGACAGGGGGGCTATGGCTACACCTTC
-	-	TRBJ2-1	TRBV29-1	CSVRSGRLNEQFF	TGCAGCGTTCGGAGCGGCCGGCTCAATGAGCAGTTCTTC
-	TRBD1	TRBJ2-7	TRBV5-4	CASSAPTGGLWEQYF	TGTGCCAGCAGCGCCCCGACAGGGGGCTTGTGGGAGCAGTACTTC
once	TRBD1	TRBJ2-5	TRBV28	CASSLYRTGGSQETQYF	TGTGCCAGCAGTTTATATAGGACAGGGGGGTCCCAAGAGACCCAGTACTTC
-	-	TRBJ1-1	TRBV6-5	CASSYHRDLTEAFF	TGTGCCAGCTCCTACCACAGGGATCTCACTGAAGCTTTCTTT
few	-	TRBJ1-1	TRBV21-1	CASSSKWKGVNTEAFF	TGTGCCAGCAGCAGCAAGTGGAAAGGGGTGAACACTGAAGCTTTCTTT
few	TRBD2	TRBJ2-7	TRBV6-5	CASTEGASGSHEQYF	TGTGCCAGCACCGAAGGGGCTAGCGGGAGCCACGAGCAGTACTTC
-	-	TRBJ2-2	TRBV7-8	CASSSTGLAGELFF	TGTGCCAGCAGCTCTACAGGGTTAGCCGGGGAGCTGTTTTTT
-	-	TRBJ1-1	TRBV19	CASSAAGLNTEAFF	TGTGCCAGTAGTGCGGCAGGCCTGAACACTGAAGCTTTCTTT
-	TRBD1	TRBJ2-7	TRBV19	CAPLAARQGSPYEQYF	TGTGCCCCCCTTGCGGCCCGACAGGGGTCTCCCTACGAGCAGTACTTC
-	-	TRBJ2-7	TRBV5-1	CASSQAWDEQYF	TGCGCCAGCAGCCAAGCGTGGGATGAGCAGTACTTC
few	TRBD2	TRBJ2-7	TRBV27	CASSFFAGVYEQYF	TGTGCCAGCAGTTTCTTTGCGGGAGTCTACGAGCAGTACTTC
-	TRBD2	TRBJ2-3	TRBV18	CASSLGTSGGSDTQYF	TGTGCCAGCTCCCTTGGGACTAGCGGGGGGTCAGATACGCAGTATTTT
-	-	TRBJ2-1	TRBV11-2	CASSPGRGLSYNEQFF	TGTGCCAGCAGCCCCGGCAGGGGTTTGTCCTACAATGAGCAGTTCTTC
-	TRBD2	TRBJ2-1	TRBV30	CASTGTSVFEQFF	TGTGCCTCAACCGGGACTAGCGTTTTTGAGCAGTTCTTC
-	TRBD1	TRBJ2-3	TRBV10-3	CAISEGTGGINDTQYF	TGTGCCATCAGTGAAGGGACAGGGGGTATCAACGATACGCAGTATTTT
-	-	TRBJ1-1	TRBV13	CASSSPQGVLTEAFF	TGTGCCAGCAGCTCCCCACAGGGCGTCTTAACTGAAGCTTTCTTT
-	-	TRBJ2-2	TRBV5-1	CASSDVDRSNTGELFF	TGCGCCAGCAGCGACGTGGACCGCTCGAACACCGGGGAGCTGTTTTTT